The T cell receptor (beta chain) under discussion was sequenced for a study of blood T cell repertoires in COVID-19. The CDR3 sequence is 14 residues long. The V gene's germline CDR1 is SGDLS and CDR2 YYNGEE. V lost 4 bases to trimming and J lost 7 bases, with 17 bases between them. Source study methods: Researchers report that nucleated cell counts were estimated from reference gene primer amplification. The data were produced by immunoSEQ multiplex PCR, yet TCRdb's version contains in-frame clones alone and is incomplete. V and J calls plus clone size are reproduced from that table; the DNA served to infer D and trimming. The sample shows around 68,000 clones, around 83% of them seen only once.

This chain connects TRBV9 to TRBJ1-2, with a possible D match to TRBD1 (5 bases). The clonotype originates from a human donor in a cohort sampled during active COVID-19. Input material: peripheral blood. In DNA form, the CDR3 reads TGTGCCAGCAGCTCAAGTAGCAGGGCAAGTGGCTACACCTTC. It is translated as CASSSSSRASGYTF.